This TCR beta chain was captured by sequencing in a study of beta chain features in type 1 diabetes. Every isolated RNA sample was fully reverse transcribed, so sequencing captured expressed TCRB transcripts. Data came from immunoSEQ multiplex PCR; TCRdb stores just in-frame clones and leaves some out. The table has hundreds of thousands of clones, under 70% seen once. The source material was naive CD4+ T cells from blood. The receptor was isolated from a man under 40 in good health.

CDR3 nucleotides: TGTGCCAGCAGCTTATTGCTAGCGAGCTACAATGAGCAGTTCTTC. This codes for CASSLLLASYNEQFF. The chain combines TRBV7-2 with TRBJ2-1; D might be TRBD2 (6 bases). The V gene's germline CDR1 is SGHTA and CDR2 FQGNSA. The length of the CDR3 is 15 residues. The V gene lost 2 bases and the J gene lost 3 bases, with 11 bases spanning the gap.